By sample fraction, the clone carrying this T cell receptor (beta chain) is large. Its antigen is currently unknown. These data come from a study of T cells in localized non-small cell lung cancer. Study results and limitations: Appearances in adjacent lung were noted for a median about 60 of the top 100 tumor clones. There was higher T cell clonality in uninvolved adjacent lung than in tumor, and it was highest there. A higher density of T cells in blood coincided with extended overall survival.

Here immunoSEQ multiplex PCR was the method, and the copy in TCRdb shows in-frame clones only, minus some. The sample records 1,500 to 2,000 clones, about a fifth being singletons. Trimming cost V 5 bases and J 2 bases; bases outside gene matches: 4. The CDR3 runs 15 residues. Germline loops: CDR1 MNHGY, CDR2 SAAAGT. Here the sequenced sample was lung tumor tissue, taken before any cancer treatment. This receptor was identified in a male donor at least 60 years old with stage I lung adenocarcinoma. The rearrangement uses TRBV6-8 and TRBJ2-5; 11 bases are a match to TRBD1. The CDR3 sequence is CASSGDRGRQETQYF. CDR3 DNA: TGTGCCAGCAGTGGGGACAGGGGGAGGCAAGAGACCCAGTACTTC.